The T cell receptor beta chain described here comes from a study of PD-1 blockade in classical Hodgkin lymphoma. Each of the patients experienced relapse following autologous stem cell transplantation, and their brentuximab vedotin exposure differed. Relapsed/refractory classical Hodgkin lymphoma patients had complete, partial or progressive responses. Trimming removed 5 bases from V and 4 bases from J, with 14 bases in between. The CDR3 length is 14 residues. Germline CDR1 reads MGHDK; CDR2 reads SYGVNS. Libraries were prepared by immunoSEQ multiplex PCR; TCRdb keeps only in-frame clonotypes and omits some of them. The repertoire holds about 7,500 clones, with 80% to 90% as singletons. Broader study findings: Newly diagnosed and completely responding patients shared comparable baseline diversity.

With respect to this clone: Its target is unknown.

The J gene is TRBJ1-2, the V gene TRBV25-1; D gene uncertain. The sample here was peripheral blood mononuclear cells (PBMCs), taken at baseline. The receptor comes from a human donor with classical Hodgkin lymphoma. CDR3 protein: CASSQLGKTYGYTF. The CDR3 bases are TGTGCCAGCAGTCAACTGGGAAAGACCTATGGCTACACCTTC.